This is a list of T cell receptor beta chains from one sample in a study of CD8+ T cells in alopecia areata. The table came from immunoSEQ multiplex PCR; TCRdb's copy has only in-frame clones and leaves some out. The sample has a few hundred thousand clones; roughly two fifths are singletons. The sequenced sample was CD4+ T cells sorted from blood, obtained between weeks 30 and 35, from a patient treated with tofacitinib. All receptors derive from a human donor with alopecia areata. CDR3s include the opening cysteine and the closing phenylalanine or tryptophan. The D gene is left open where the match is weak. The listing skips clone size in some rows; elsewhere it reads once, few, many or a size class.

cdr3_aa: CASNKAGLLITDTQYF; cdr3_nt: TGTGCCAGCAACAAAGCAGGACTTCTTATCACAGATACGCAGTATTTT; clone_size: NA; j_call: TRBJ2-3; d_call: NA; v_call: TRBV7-2
cdr3_aa: CASSTFGTTNIQYF; cdr3_nt: TGTGCCAGCAGTACCTTCGGGACCACCAACATTCAGTACTTC; clone_size: NA; j_call: TRBJ2-4; d_call: NA; v_call: TRBV6-6
cdr3_aa: CASSMISTGTEAFF; cdr3_nt: TGTGCCAGCAGCATGATAAGTACTGGGACTGAAGCTTTCTTT; clone_size: NA; j_call: TRBJ1-1; d_call: NA; v_call: TRBV9
cdr3_aa: CASRGLAKNIQYF; cdr3_nt: TGTGCCAGCCGGGGGCTAGCCAAAAACATTCAGTACTTC; clone_size: few; j_call: TRBJ2-4; d_call: NA; v_call: TRBV19
cdr3_aa: CAWSTQGATEAFF; cdr3_nt: TGTGCCTGGAGTACACAGGGGGCCACTGAAGCTTTCTTT; clone_size: once; j_call: TRBJ1-1; d_call: TRBD1; v_call: TRBV30
cdr3_aa: CASSDAGGVYGYTF; cdr3_nt: TGCGCCAGCAGCGACGCAGGGGGCGTCTATGGCTACACCTTC; clone_size: NA; j_call: TRBJ1-2; d_call: TRBD1; v_call: TRBV5-1
cdr3_aa: CASNPGGGGDGYTF; cdr3_nt: TGTGCCAGCAACCCCGGGGGTGGTGGAGATGGCTACACCTTC; clone_size: NA; j_call: TRBJ1-2; d_call: NA; v_call: TRBV25-1
cdr3_aa: CASSGGLAAYQETQYF; cdr3_nt: TGCGCCAGCAGCGGTGGACTAGCGGCCTACCAAGAGACCCAGTACTTC; clone_size: NA; j_call: TRBJ2-5; d_call: TRBD2; v_call: TRBV5-1
cdr3_aa: CSARMGREAFF; cdr3_nt: TGCAGTGCTAGGATGGGCAGAGAAGCTTTCTTT; clone_size: NA; j_call: TRBJ1-1; d_call: NA; v_call: TRBV20-1
cdr3_aa: CATTPGGYDTEAFF; cdr3_nt: TGTGCCACCACCCCAGGAGGGTACGACACTGAAGCTTTCTTT; clone_size: NA; j_call: TRBJ1-1; d_call: NA; v_call: TRBV7-8
cdr3_aa: CASTTRGLGIGNEQFF; cdr3_nt: TGTGCCAGCACAACCAGGGGACTAGGAATTGGGAATGAGCAGTTCTTC; clone_size: NA; j_call: TRBJ2-1; d_call: TRBD2; v_call: TRBV27
cdr3_aa: CAWMGRGPNEKLFF; cdr3_nt: TGTGCCTGGATGGGCAGGGGACCTAATGAAAAACTGTTTTTT; clone_size: NA; j_call: TRBJ1-4; d_call: NA; v_call: TRBV30
cdr3_aa: CAWRAGTYRVGTDTQYF; cdr3_nt: TGTGCCTGGAGAGCAGGGACTTACAGGGTTGGCACAGATACGCAGTATTTT; clone_size: NA; j_call: TRBJ2-3; d_call: NA; v_call: TRBV30
cdr3_aa: CASSPDTTNEKLFF; cdr3_nt: TGTGCCAGCAGCCCCGACACGACAAATGAAAAACTGTTTTTT; clone_size: few; j_call: TRBJ1-4; d_call: NA; v_call: TRBV7-9
cdr3_aa: CASSFGQANSGNTIYF; cdr3_nt: TGTGCCAGCAGCTTCGGACAGGCAAACTCTGGAAACACCATATATTTT; clone_size: many; j_call: TRBJ1-3; d_call: TRBD1; v_call: TRBV7-8
cdr3_aa: CSVSGTREREAFF; cdr3_nt: TGCAGCGTTTCCGGGACAAGAGAAAGAGAAGCTTTCTTT; clone_size: NA; j_call: TRBJ1-1; d_call: NA; v_call: TRBV29-1
cdr3_aa: CASSLEAGGTETQYF; cdr3_nt: TGTGCCAGCAGCTTGGAGGCAGGGGGCACAGAGACCCAGTACTTC; clone_size: NA; j_call: TRBJ2-5; d_call: TRBD1; v_call: TRBV5-6
cdr3_aa: CASSSTEGGEQYF; cdr3_nt: TGTGCCAGCTCATCCACGGAGGGCGGCGAGCAGTACTTC; clone_size: many; j_call: TRBJ2-7; d_call: NA; v_call: TRBV18
cdr3_aa: CASGLYEQYF; cdr3_nt: TGTGCCAGCGGCCTCTACGAGCAGTACTTC; clone_size: NA; j_call: TRBJ2-7; d_call: NA; v_call: TRBV11-2
cdr3_aa: CASSNNYEQYF; cdr3_nt: TGTGCCAGCTCAAACAACTACGAGCAGTACTTC; clone_size: few; j_call: TRBJ2-7; d_call: NA; v_call: TRBV18
cdr3_aa: CASSERQSDTQYF; cdr3_nt: TGTGCCAGCAGTGAGAGACAGTCCGATACGCAGTATTTT; clone_size: few; j_call: TRBJ2-3; d_call: NA; v_call: TRBV2
cdr3_aa: CAWTYGQANYGYTF; cdr3_nt: TGTGCCTGGACCTACGGACAGGCTAACTATGGCTACACCTTC; clone_size: NA; j_call: TRBJ1-2; d_call: TRBD1; v_call: TRBV30
cdr3_aa: CSASSRETQYF; cdr3_nt: TGCAGTGCTAGTTCCAGGGAGACCCAGTACTTC; clone_size: NA; j_call: TRBJ2-5; d_call: NA; v_call: TRBV20-1
cdr3_aa: CASSPGREKLFF; cdr3_nt: TGTGCCAGCAGCCCAGGACGCGAAAAACTGTTTTTT; clone_size: NA; j_call: TRBJ1-4; d_call: NA; v_call: TRBV7-2
cdr3_aa: CASSGLAGVLGGTDTQYF; cdr3_nt: TGTGCCAGCTCTGGACTAGCGGGGGTCCTCGGGGGCACAGATACGCAGTATTTT; clone_size: once; j_call: TRBJ2-3; d_call: TRBD2; v_call: TRBV2
cdr3_aa: CASSQVVLATDTQYF; cdr3_nt: TGCGCCAGCAGCCAGGTGGTACTAGCAACAGATACGCAGTATTTT; clone_size: NA; j_call: TRBJ2-3; d_call: NA; v_call: TRBV4-1
cdr3_aa: CAWGPRSTEAFF; cdr3_nt: TGTGCCTGGGGCCCAAGGAGCACTGAAGCTTTCTTT; clone_size: few; j_call: TRBJ1-1; d_call: NA; v_call: TRBV30
cdr3_aa: CSVGLAGETQYF; cdr3_nt: TGCAGCGTGGGACTAGCTGGAGAGACCCAGTACTTC; clone_size: NA; j_call: TRBJ2-5; d_call: TRBD2; v_call: TRBV29-1
cdr3_aa: CASGTRDGGEAFF; cdr3_nt: TGTGCTAGTGGAACCCGGGACGGGGGGGAAGCTTTCTTT; clone_size: few; j_call: TRBJ1-1; d_call: NA; v_call: TRBV12-5
cdr3_aa: CASSYGLAGGREQYF; cdr3_nt: TGTGCCAGCAGCTACGGACTAGCGGGAGGGCGCGAGCAGTACTTC; clone_size: NA; j_call: TRBJ2-7; d_call: TRBD2; v_call: TRBV7-9
cdr3_aa: CASSLGGRGANNEQFF; cdr3_nt: TGTGCCAGCAGTTTAGGTGGGCGGGGGGCAAACAATGAGCAGTTCTTC; clone_size: NA; j_call: TRBJ2-1; d_call: TRBD2; v_call: TRBV27
cdr3_aa: CAISERATSTDTQYF; cdr3_nt: TGTGCCATCAGTGAGCGGGCAACTAGCACAGATACGCAGTATTTT; clone_size: NA; j_call: TRBJ2-3; d_call: NA; v_call: TRBV10-3
cdr3_aa: CASSMTSGAKNIQYF; cdr3_nt: TGTGCCAGCAGCATGACTAGCGGGGCCAAAAACATTCAGTACTTC; clone_size: NA; j_call: TRBJ2-4; d_call: TRBD2; v_call: TRBV11-2
cdr3_aa: CASTPTSGGVVGQFF; cdr3_nt: TGTGCCAGCACCCCGACTAGCGGGGGGGTGGTGGGGCAGTTCTTC; clone_size: few; j_call: TRBJ2-1; d_call: TRBD2; v_call: TRBV6-6
cdr3_aa: CSYGDGRGELFF; cdr3_nt: TGCTCTTACGGGGACGGCCGCGGGGAGCTGTTTTTT; clone_size: few; j_call: TRBJ2-2; d_call: NA; v_call: TRBV30
cdr3_aa: CASSLSGGLWNSPLHF; cdr3_nt: TGTGCCAGCAGTTTAAGTGGCGGGCTATGGAATTCACCCCTCCACTTT; clone_size: NA; j_call: TRBJ1-6; d_call: NA; v_call: TRBV27
cdr3_aa: CASSPGQLRAGELFF; cdr3_nt: TGTGCCAGCAGCCCTGGACAGTTGAGGGCCGGGGAGCTGTTTTTT; clone_size: few; j_call: TRBJ2-2; d_call: NA; v_call: TRBV7-9
cdr3_aa: CASSLQGTRQQYF; cdr3_nt: TGTGCCAGCAGCTTACAGGGGACCCGTCAGCAGTACTTC; clone_size: few; j_call: TRBJ2-7; d_call: TRBD1; v_call: TRBV5-8
cdr3_aa: CASQSGTGNGYEQYF; cdr3_nt: TGTGCCAGCCAATCCGGGACAGGGAATGGTTACGAGCAGTACTTC; clone_size: few; j_call: TRBJ2-7; d_call: TRBD1; v_call: TRBV9
cdr3_aa: CAISEQTGTDTQYF; cdr3_nt: TGTGCCATCAGTGAACAGACAGGCACAGATACGCAGTATTTT; clone_size: NA; j_call: TRBJ2-3; d_call: NA; v_call: TRBV10-3
cdr3_aa: CASSSQGAYGSDTQYF; cdr3_nt: TGTGCCAGCAGTTCGCAGGGGGCTTACGGGTCAGATACGCAGTATTTT; clone_size: NA; j_call: TRBJ2-3; d_call: TRBD1; v_call: TRBV6-5
cdr3_aa: CASGWYTAGELFF; cdr3_nt: TGTGCTAGTGGTTGGTACACCGCCGGGGAGCTGTTTTTT; clone_size: few; j_call: TRBJ2-2; d_call: NA; v_call: TRBV12-5